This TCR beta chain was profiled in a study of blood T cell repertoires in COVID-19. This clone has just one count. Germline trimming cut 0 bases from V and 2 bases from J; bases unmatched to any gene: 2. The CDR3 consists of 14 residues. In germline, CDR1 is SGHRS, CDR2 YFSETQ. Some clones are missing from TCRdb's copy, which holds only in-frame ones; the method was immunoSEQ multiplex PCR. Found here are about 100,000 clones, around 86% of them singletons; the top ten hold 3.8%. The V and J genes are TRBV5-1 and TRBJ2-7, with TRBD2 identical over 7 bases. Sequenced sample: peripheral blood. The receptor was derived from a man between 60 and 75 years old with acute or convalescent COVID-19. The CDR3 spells CASSLVGGTYEQYF. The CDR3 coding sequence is TGCGCCAGCAGCTTGGTGGGGGGGACCTACGAGCAGTACTTC.